This T cell receptor beta chain was retrieved from a study of CD8+ T cells in alopecia areata. Reverse transcribed after extraction, RNA yielded cDNA as the sequencing template. Assay used: immunoSEQ multiplex PCR; TCRdb lists only in-frame clones, some missing. This sample carries around 270,000 clones, roughly 64% of them seen once, and the ten largest clones take roughly 1.8%. The V gene's germline CDR1 is MNHNY and CDR2 SVGAGI (reference sequence). V was clipped by 0 bases and J by 3 bases, with 6 bases between them. This CDR3 is built from 13 residues. The treatment here: oral pan-JAK inhibitor, 5-10 mg twice daily.

This clonotype was obtained from a human donor with alopecia areata. Sequenced material: CD4+ T cells sorted from blood, taken at week 24, from a patient treated with tofacitinib. The chain carries TRBV6-6 and TRBJ2-7; no clear D gene. The CDR3 protein is CASSYSVNYEQYF. The DNA of the CDR3 is TGTGCCAGCAGTTACTCAGTAAACTACGAGCAGTACTTC.